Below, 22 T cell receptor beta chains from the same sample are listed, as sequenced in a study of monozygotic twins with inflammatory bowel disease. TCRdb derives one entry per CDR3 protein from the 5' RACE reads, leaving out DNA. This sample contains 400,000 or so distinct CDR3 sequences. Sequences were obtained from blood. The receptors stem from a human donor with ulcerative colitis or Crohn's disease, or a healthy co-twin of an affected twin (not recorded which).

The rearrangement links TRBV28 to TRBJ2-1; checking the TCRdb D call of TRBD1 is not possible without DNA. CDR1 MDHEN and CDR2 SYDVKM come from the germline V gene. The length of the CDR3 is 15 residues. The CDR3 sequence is CASMPRDRLYNEQFF.

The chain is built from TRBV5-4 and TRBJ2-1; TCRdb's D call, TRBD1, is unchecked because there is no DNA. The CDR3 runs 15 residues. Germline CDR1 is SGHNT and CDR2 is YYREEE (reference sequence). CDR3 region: CASSLVGGSGHEQFF.

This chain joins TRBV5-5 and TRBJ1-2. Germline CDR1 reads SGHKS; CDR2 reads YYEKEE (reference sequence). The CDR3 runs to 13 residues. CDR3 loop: CASRHWENYGYTF.

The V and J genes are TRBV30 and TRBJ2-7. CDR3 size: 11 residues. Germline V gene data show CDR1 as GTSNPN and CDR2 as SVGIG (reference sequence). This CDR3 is CACQRSYEQYF.

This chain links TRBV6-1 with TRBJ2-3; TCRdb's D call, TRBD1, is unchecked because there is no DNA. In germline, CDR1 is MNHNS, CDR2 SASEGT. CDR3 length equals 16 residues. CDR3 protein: CASSPFPERQRDTQYF.

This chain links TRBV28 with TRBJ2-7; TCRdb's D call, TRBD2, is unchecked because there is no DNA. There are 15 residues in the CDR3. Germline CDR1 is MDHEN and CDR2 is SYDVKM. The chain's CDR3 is CASSFSGEGLYEQYF.

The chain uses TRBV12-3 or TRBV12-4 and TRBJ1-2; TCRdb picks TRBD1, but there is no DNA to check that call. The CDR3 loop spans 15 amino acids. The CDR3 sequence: CASSRTGEGIYGYTF.

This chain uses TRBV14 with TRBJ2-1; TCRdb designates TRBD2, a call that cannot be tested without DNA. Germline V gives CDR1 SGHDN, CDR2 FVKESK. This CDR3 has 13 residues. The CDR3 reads CASSQRLANEQFF.

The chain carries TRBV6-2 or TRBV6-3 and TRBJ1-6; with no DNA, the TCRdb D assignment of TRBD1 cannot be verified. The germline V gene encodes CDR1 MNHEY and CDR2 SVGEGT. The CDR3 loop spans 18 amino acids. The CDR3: CASSYLGGGGVGNSPLHF.

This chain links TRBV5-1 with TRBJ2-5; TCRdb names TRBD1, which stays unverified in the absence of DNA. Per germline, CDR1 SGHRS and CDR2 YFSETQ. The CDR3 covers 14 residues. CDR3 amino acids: CASHTGTGQETQYF.

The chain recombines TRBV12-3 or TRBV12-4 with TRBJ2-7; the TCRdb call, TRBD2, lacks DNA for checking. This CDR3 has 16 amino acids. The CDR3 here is CASSYRAGGVSYEQYF.

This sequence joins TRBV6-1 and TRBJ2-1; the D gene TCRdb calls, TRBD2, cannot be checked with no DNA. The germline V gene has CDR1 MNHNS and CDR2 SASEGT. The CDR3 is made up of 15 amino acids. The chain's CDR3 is CASSEYSGVNNEQFF.

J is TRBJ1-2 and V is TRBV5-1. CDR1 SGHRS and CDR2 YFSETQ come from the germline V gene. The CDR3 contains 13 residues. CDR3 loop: CASSSADLYGYTF.

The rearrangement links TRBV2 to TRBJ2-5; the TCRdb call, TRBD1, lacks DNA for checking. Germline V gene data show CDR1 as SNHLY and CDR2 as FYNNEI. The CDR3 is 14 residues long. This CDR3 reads CASIEDSLQETQYF. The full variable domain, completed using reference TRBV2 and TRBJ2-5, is EPEVTQTPSHQVTQMGQEVILRCVPISNHLYFYWYRQILGQKVEFLVSFYNNEISEKSEIFDDQFSVERPDGSNFTLKIRSTKLEDSAMYFCASIEDSLQETQYFGPGTRLLVL.

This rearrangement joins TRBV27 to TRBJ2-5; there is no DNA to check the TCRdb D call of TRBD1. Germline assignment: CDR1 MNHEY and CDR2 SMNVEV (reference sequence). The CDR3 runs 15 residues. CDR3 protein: CASSFLRQGPETQYF.

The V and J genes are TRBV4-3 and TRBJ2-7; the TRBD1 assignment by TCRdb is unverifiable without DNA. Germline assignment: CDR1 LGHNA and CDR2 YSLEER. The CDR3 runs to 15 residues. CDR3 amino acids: CASSRGQGGNYEQYF.

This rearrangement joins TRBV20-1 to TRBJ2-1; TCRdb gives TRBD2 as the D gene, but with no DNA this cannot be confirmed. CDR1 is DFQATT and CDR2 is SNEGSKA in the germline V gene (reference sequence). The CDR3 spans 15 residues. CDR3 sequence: CSAELAGGRDNEQFF.

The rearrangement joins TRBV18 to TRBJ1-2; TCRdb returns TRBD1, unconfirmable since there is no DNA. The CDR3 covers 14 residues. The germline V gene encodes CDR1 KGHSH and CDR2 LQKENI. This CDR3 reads CASSPQNREYGYTF.

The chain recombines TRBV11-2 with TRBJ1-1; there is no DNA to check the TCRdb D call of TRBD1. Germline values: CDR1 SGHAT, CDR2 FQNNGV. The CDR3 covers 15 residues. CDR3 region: CASSLDGRDRIKAFF.

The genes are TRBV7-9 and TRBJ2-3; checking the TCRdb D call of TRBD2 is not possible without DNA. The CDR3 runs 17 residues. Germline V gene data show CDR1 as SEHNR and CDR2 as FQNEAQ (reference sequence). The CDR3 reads CASSSSGTSGITDTQYF.

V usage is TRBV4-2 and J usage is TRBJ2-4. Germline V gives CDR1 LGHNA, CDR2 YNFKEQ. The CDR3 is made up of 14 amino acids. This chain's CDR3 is CASSQEGTNQIQYF.

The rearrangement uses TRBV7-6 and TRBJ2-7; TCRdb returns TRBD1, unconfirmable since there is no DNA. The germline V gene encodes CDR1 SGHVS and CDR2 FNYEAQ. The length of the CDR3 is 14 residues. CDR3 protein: CASSLRTGYYEQYF. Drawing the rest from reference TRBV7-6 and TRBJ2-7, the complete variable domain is GAGVSQSPRYKVTKRGQDVALRCDPISGHVSLYWYRQALGQGPEFLTYFNYEAQQDKSGLPNDRFSAERPEGSISTLTIQRTEQRDSAMYRCASSLRTGYYEQYFGPGTRLTVT.